This entry lists 14 T cell receptor beta chains sequenced from one sample in a study of T cell responses to AZD1222 COVID-19 vaccine. Produced via immunoSEQ multiplex PCR; TCRdb's table is partial and in-frame only. The sample lists some 140,000 clones, about 87% occurring once. The material was peripheral blood, obtained on day 0 of AZD1222 vaccination. Source of these receptors: an adult in good health.

This chain joins TRBV27 and TRBJ1-2; no definite D call. CDR1 is MNHEY and CDR2 is SMNVEV in the germline V gene (reference sequence). CDR3 length equals 13 residues. V lost 3 bases, J lost 0 bases, and 5 bases lay in between. CDR3 sequence (DNA): TGTGCCAGCAGTTTGTCAGCTAACTATGGCTACACCTTC. Translating it yields CASSLSANYGYTF.

This rearrangement joins TRBV6-5 to TRBJ1-5; D is uncertain. The CDR3 is made up of 14 amino acids. The V gene's germline CDR1 is MNHEY and CDR2 SVGAGI. V was pared by 2 bases and J by 7 bases, with 12 bases between. CDR3 in amino acids: CASSYGEMGQPQHF. The CDR3 nucleotides are TGTGCCAGCAGTTACGGGGAAATGGGCCAGCCCCAGCATTTT.

The CDR3 DNA reads TGCAGTGCTAGTGTTGAGGGTTGGGGGAACACTGAAGCTTTCTTT. The encoded protein is CSASVEGWGNTEAFF. The chain is built from TRBV20-1 and TRBJ1-1, with D uncertain. Per the germline V gene, CDR1 is DFQATT and CDR2 is SNEGSKA (reference sequence). Trimming took off 3 bases at V and 1 base at J, with 15 bases between the two ends. The CDR3 is 15 residues long.

This clone was seen once. This chain uses TRBV28 with TRBJ1-5, with TRBD1 identical over 8 bases. The V gene end was trimmed by 2 bases and the J gene end by 2 bases; junction bases not matched to a gene: 8. Germline CDR1 and CDR2: MDHEN and SYDVKM. This CDR3 has 17 residues. In DNA form, the CDR3 reads TGTGCCAGCAGTTTAGGACAGGGTATGATCGGCAATCAGCCCCAGCATTTT. This gives the protein CASSLGQGMIGNQPQHF.

The gene calls are TRBV2 and TRBJ1-5; 7 positions agree with TRBD1. The junction had 9 bases not matched to a gene; V was cut back by 7 bases and J by 6 bases. The CDR3 is made up of 14 amino acids. Germline CDR1 reads SNHLY; CDR2 reads FYNNEI. The DNA of the CDR3 is TGTGCCAGCATGATGGGTCAGGGGGGTCAGCCCCAGCATTTT. It encodes CASMMGQGGQPQHF.

This clone was seen just once. J is TRBJ1-1 and V is TRBV6-5; 7 nucleotides match TRBD1. Trimming removed 5 bases from V and 3 bases from J; junction bases left unmatched: 3. This CDR3 comprises 13 residues. The germline CDR1 and CDR2 sequences are MNHEY and SVGAGI. CDR3 bases: TGTGCCAGCAGTCCACAGGGGCACACTGAAGCTTTCTTT. The encoded protein is CASSPQGHTEAFF.

This clone has a single count. V gene TRBV15 combines with J gene TRBJ2-7, with TRBD2 as a possible D gene (5 bases). The CDR3 contains 15 residues. Germline V gene lookup returns CDR1 LNHNV and CDR2 YYDKDF (reference sequence). Trimming took 5 bases from V and 0 from J, leaving 14 bases between them. CDR3 protein: CATSSRTGSSYEQYF. CDR3 bases: TGTGCCACCAGCTCGCGGACGGGGAGCTCCTACGAGCAGTACTTC. Drawing the rest from reference TRBV15 and TRBJ2-7, the complete variable domain is DAMVIQNPRYQVTQFGKPVTLSCSQTLNHNVMYWYQQKSSQAPKLLFHYYDKDFNNEADTPDNFQSRRPNTSFCFLDIRSPGLGDTAMYLCATSSRTGSSYEQYFGPGTRLTVT.

This clone was counted between two and nine times. The rearrangement uses TRBV6-5 and TRBJ1-2, with TRBD1 as a possible D gene (6 bases). The V end lost 7 bases, the J end lost 7 bases, and 16 bases lay between the germline ends. The CDR3 consists of 13 residues. CDR1 and CDR2 (germline): MNHEY, SVGAGI. For the CDR3, the DNA is TGTGCCAGCACCCCGGGAGGGGGTGGTGGCTACACCTTC. The encoded protein is CASTPGGGGGYTF.

For the CDR3, the DNA is TGTGCCAGCAGCCATCGACAGTCAGGCAATGAGCAGTTCTTC. It yields the protein CASSHRQSGNEQFF. V usage is TRBV7-3 and J usage is TRBJ2-1; weak D call: TRBD1 (5 bases). V lost 5 bases to trimming and J lost 6 bases, with 14 bases between them. This CDR3 region has 14 residues. The V gene's germline CDR1 is SGHTA and CDR2 FQGTGA.

The chain is built from TRBV7-9 and TRBJ2-1, with 13 bases fitting TRBD2. CDR1 and CDR2 from the germline V gene are SEHNR and FQNEAQ (reference sequence). V lost 10 bases and J lost 10; bases outside the gene matches: 10. CDR3 size: 14 residues. The CDR3 DNA reads as TGTGCCATCGAGCCGGGACTAGCGGGGCCGGAGCAGTTCTTC. It encodes CAIEPGLAGPEQFF.

This clone was picked up one time. The genes are TRBV5-1 and TRBJ1-1; no clear D gene. The ends were cut back, 2 bases at V and 2 bases at J, with 7 bases in the middle. Germline CDR1 and CDR2: SGHRS and YFSETQ. This CDR3 is 13 amino acids long. CDR3 coding DNA: TGCGCCAGCAGCTTACAGCTAAACACTGAAGCTTTCTTT. It codes for CASSLQLNTEAFF.

V is TRBV24-1 and J is TRBJ2-1; no reliable D call. Trimming took 3 bases from V and 8 from J, leaving 19 bases between them. CDR1 is KGHDR and CDR2 is SFDVKD in the germline V gene. The CDR3 is 16 residues long. CDR3 loop: CATSDRARGANDEQFF. DNA for the CDR3: TGTGCCACCAGTGATAGGGCGAGAGGAGCCAACGATGAGCAGTTCTTC.

The chain has TRBV14 and TRBJ1-2; no firm D call. Trimming stripped 0 bases from V and 7 bases from J, with 6 bases between. Per the germline V gene, CDR1 is SGHDN and CDR2 is FVKESK. This CDR3 is 12 amino acids long. The CDR3 DNA reads as TGTGCCAGCAGCCAAGACGGAAGTGGCTACACCTTC. This codes for CASSQDGSGYTF.

This chain connects TRBV19 to TRBJ2-1; possibly TRBD1 for D (5 bases). Germline V gene lookup returns CDR1 LNHDA and CDR2 SQIVND (reference sequence). Trimming took 1 base from V and 2 from J, leaving 9 bases between them. The CDR3 is 15 amino acids. The CDR3 DNA sequence: TGTGCCAGTAGTATAGGCCAGGGCGCCTACAATGAGCAGTTCTTC. Translating gives CASSIGQGAYNEQFF.